These 21 T cell receptor beta chains were all obtained from the same sample, sequenced in a study of regulatory T cells in long-lasting Graves disease. Time point here: persistent/refractory GD, antithyroid drugs over 5 years with positive TRAb. Preparation of the TCR library used RNA extracted from PBMCs. With iRepertoire HTBI primers and Arm-PCR of CDR3 regions, TCR beta libraries were built. TCRdb reprocessed the multiplex PCR reads via MiXCR and lists one record per CDR3 protein. The sample has roughly 300,000 distinct CDR3 sequences; 20% to 25% are singletons. The sample was peripheral blood mononuclear cells (PBMCs), taken when the disease was refractory, from a patient treated with antithyroid drugs. These receptor sequences come from a female donor with Graves disease.

This clonotype has more than one count but fewer than ten. This chain links TRBV12-3 or TRBV12-4 with TRBJ1-3; 10 positions match TRBD1. The V gene end was trimmed by 6 bases and the J gene end by 2 bases; junction bases not matched to a gene: 7. The CDR3 has 16 residues. The chain's CDR3 is CASRPSGTGAGNTIYF. The CDR3 nucleotides read TGTGCCAGCAGGCCTTCCGGGACAGGGGCTGGAAACACCATATATTTT.

This clonotype was picked up a small number of times. The chain uses TRBV20-1 and TRBJ2-1; no clear D. Trimming took 0 bases from V and 4 from J, leaving 10 bases between them. The CDR3 contains 14 residues. Germline-derived CDR1 and CDR2 are DFQATT and SNEGSKA (reference sequence). The CDR3: CSARDNDFYNEQFF. Written as DNA, the CDR3 is TGCAGTGCTAGAGATAACGACTTTTACAATGAGCAGTTCTTC.

This clonotype has more than one count but fewer than ten. The chain has TRBV12-3 or TRBV12-4 and TRBJ1-6; D ambiguous. CDR3 length: 14 amino acids. The ends were cut back, 2 bases at V and 9 bases at J, with 11 bases in the middle. For the CDR3, the DNA is TGTGCCAGCAGTTTACAGGACGGGAGTTCACCCCTCCACTTT. Residues: CASSLQDGSSPLHF.

The V call is TRBV20-1, the J call TRBJ1-1; D not certain. Germline CDR1 and CDR2: DFQATT and SNEGSKA (reference sequence). The CDR3 has 13 amino acids. The V end lost 5 bases, the J end lost 0 bases, and 10 bases lay between the germline ends. The CDR3 nucleotides are TGCAGTGCTCGACCTCTCATGAACACTGAAGCTTTCTTT. It encodes CSARPLMNTEAFF.

This clonotype was found a few times. The J gene is TRBJ1-1, the V gene TRBV20-1, with D possibly being TRBD1 (6 bases). With 3 bases removed from V and 10 bases from J, the gap between germline ends came to 18 bases. Looked up from germline, CDR1 is DFQATT and CDR2 is SNEGSKA (reference sequence). This CDR3 has 13 residues. The CDR3 DNA sequence: TGCAGTGCTAGTGCCGGGGGGCGAGGGGGAGCTTTCTTT. Translated: CSASAGGRGGAFF.

CDR3 sequence (DNA): TGTGCCAGCAGTTATGGGCGGGACCAGTACAATGAGCAGTTCTTC. Its protein is CASSYGRDQYNEQFF. This chain connects TRBV6-9 to TRBJ2-1; tentative D call: TRBD2 (6 bases). The length of the CDR3 is 15 residues. V shed 2 bases and J shed 4 bases, with 12 bases lying between them. CDR1 MNHGY and CDR2 SVAAGI come from the germline V gene.

This clonotype occurred many times. The chain carries TRBV6-1 and TRBJ1-1; D unclear. The CDR3 is made up of 14 amino acids. Trimming shortened V by 5 bases and J by 3 bases, and 13 bases separated the two germline ends. From germline, CDR1 is MNHNS and CDR2 SASEGT. CDR3 region: CASSRRQFDTEAFF. Written as DNA, the CDR3 is TGTGCCAGCAGTCGCCGCCAATTCGACACTGAAGCTTTCTTT.

This clonotype has ten or more counts. The J gene is TRBJ2-7, the V gene TRBV7-2; D assignment may be TRBD1 or TRBD2 (5 bases each). The V and J ends lost 1 base and 7 bases respectively, with 11 bases between them. The germline gives CDR1 SGHTA, CDR2 FQGNSA. The CDR3 spans 13 residues. The CDR3 loop is CASSLEVGAEQYF. CDR3 coding DNA: TGTGCCAGCAGCTTAGAAGTCGGGGCAGAGCAGTACTTC.

There are many counts of this clonotype. The rearrangement uses TRBV6-5 and TRBJ2-7; D uncertain. Germline lookup yields CDR1 MNHEY and CDR2 SVGAGI. This CDR3 comprises 13 residues. V was pared by 2 bases and J by 4 bases, with 9 bases between. The CDR3 coding sequence is TGTGCCAGCAGTTACCGCGACGGGTACGAGCAGTACTTC. Translated: CASSYRDGYEQYF.

This clonotype was picked up a small number of times. The chain links TRBV29-1 to TRBJ1-1; a weak D match, TRBD1 (5 bases). V was pared by 4 bases and J by 0 bases, with 6 bases between. This CDR3 has 12 residues. Germline CDR1 and CDR2: SQVTM and ANQGSEA. Here the CDR3 DNA reads TGCAGCGTTGGAGGGGTGAACACTGAAGCTTTCTTT. Translating it yields CSVGGVNTEAFF.

The rearrangement uses TRBV7-2 and TRBJ2-5; 8 bases fit TRBD1. The CDR3 sequence is 15 residues long. The germline V gene has CDR1 SGHTA and CDR2 FQGNSA. V shed 6 bases and J 5 bases; nucleotides not matched to a gene: 11. The CDR3 protein is CASRTNPGGRETQYF. CDR3 nucleotide sequence: TGTGCCAGCAGAACAAACCCAGGGGGCCGGGAGACCCAGTACTTC.

Comments on this clonotype: Relative to the germline gene, one junction end is altered; a read error may explain this. This rearrangement joins TRBV6-2 or TRBV6-3 to TRBJ2-2, with TRBD2 identical over 13 bases. CDR3 length: 16 amino acids. In germline, CDR1 is MNHEY, CDR2 SVGEGT. The CDR3 spells CASSRGLAGEPGELVF. CDR3 nucleotides: TGTGCCAGCAGTCGCGGACTAGCGGGAGAACCCGGGGAGCTGGTTTTT.

This clonotype has a count of ten or more. CDR3 nucleotide sequence: TGTGCCAGCAGTCTATTCCCCGCAGAAGACTATGGCTACACCTTC. Its protein is CASSLFPAEDYGYTF. The chain joins TRBV6-1 to TRBJ1-2; D is undetermined. The germline V gene encodes CDR1 MNHNS and CDR2 SASEGT. The CDR3 is made up of 15 amino acids. V lost 5 bases and J 3 bases, leaving 16 bases between the germline ends.

This chain links TRBV7-9 with TRBJ2-7, with 8 bases identical to TRBD2. Germline V gives CDR1 SEHNR, CDR2 FQNEAQ (reference sequence). The V and J ends lost 2 bases and 2 bases, in that order; junction bases with no gene match: 8. This CDR3 spans 16 amino acids. The CDR3 nucleotides read TGTGCCAGCAGCTTACTACGAGCGCGGGGGGCCTACGAGCAGTACTTC. As protein: CASSLLRARGAYEQYF.

The table lists this clonotype with a count of one. This chain links TRBV18 with TRBJ2-5; D is perhaps TRBD1 or TRBD2 (6 bases each). CDR1 and CDR2 (germline): KGHSH, LQKENI. This CDR3 contains 13 residues. V lost 7 bases and J 5 bases, leaving 14 bases between the germline ends. The DNA of the CDR3 is TGTGCCAGCTTCGCGGGGACATGGGAGACCCAGTACTTC. It yields the protein CASFAGTWETQYF.

This clonotype was detected only a few times. The chain joins TRBV7-9 to TRBJ2-7; 9 bases align to TRBD2. Unmatched junction bases numbered 7, after V lost 2 bases and J lost 2 bases. Germline lookup yields CDR1 SEHNR and CDR2 FQNEAQ (reference sequence). The CDR3 extends over 16 amino acids. The CDR3 sequence is CASSLLAGVNPYEQYF. In nucleotides, the CDR3 is TGTGCCAGCAGCTTATTAGCGGGAGTCAACCCCTACGAGCAGTACTTC.

This clonotype has at least ten counts. J is TRBJ2-7 and V is TRBV7-2, with 9 bases aligning to TRBD2. The trim removed 5 bases at V and 1 base at J, leaving 12 bases unmatched. Looked up from germline, CDR1 is SGHTA and CDR2 is FQGNSA. The CDR3 extends over 17 amino acids. The CDR3 sequence: CASSPRGPSGRSYEQYF. The CDR3 DNA reads as TGTGCCAGCAGCCCCCGCGGGCCGAGCGGGAGGTCCTACGAGCAGTACTTC.

This clonotype appeared many times. The V call is TRBV11-1, the J call TRBJ1-1; tentative D call: TRBD1 (5 bases). Per the germline V gene, CDR1 is SGHAT and CDR2 is FQDESV (reference sequence). This CDR3 has 14 residues. Trimming removed 0 bases at V and 5 bases at J, with 10 bases between. This chain's CDR3 is CASSLAGGVTEAFF. Written as DNA, the CDR3 is TGTGCCAGCAGCTTAGCCGGAGGGGTAACTGAAGCTTTCTTT. The full variable domain, its missing parts supplied by reference TRBV11-1 and TRBJ1-1, is EAEVAQSPRYKITEKSQAVAFWCDPISGHATLYWYRQILGQGPELLVQFQDESVVDDSQLPKDRFSAERLKGVDSTLKIQPAELGDSAMYLCASSLAGGVTEAFFGQGTRLTVV.

Points on this clonotype: A read error may explain this, as a much larger clone is one base away. This chain connects TRBV28 to TRBJ2-7, with 9 bases fitting TRBD1. The germline V gene has CDR1 MDHEN and CDR2 SYDVKM. The CDR3 is 15 residues long. The CDR3 sequence: CVSSSAGQGGYEQYF. CDR3 coding DNA: TGTGTCAGCAGCTCTGCGGGACAGGGTGGCTACGAGCAGTACTTC.

This clonotype was seen at least ten times. CDR3 sequence: CAWTPAGGMSPLHF. The CDR3 DNA sequence: TGTGCCTGGACCCCAGCAGGGGGCATGTCACCCCTCCACTTT. The chain links TRBV30 to TRBJ1-6; 8 positions agree with TRBD1. V was clipped by 4 bases and J by 10 bases; unmatched bases: 9. Germline V CDR1 and CDR2: GTSNPN, SVGIG (reference sequence). This CDR3 is built from 14 residues. Complete variable domain (other parts from reference TRBV30 and TRBJ1-6): SQTIHQWPATLVQPVGSPLSLECTVEGTSNPNLYWYRQAAGRGLQLLFYSVGIGQISSEVPQNLSASRPQDRQFILSSKKLLLSDSGFYLCAWTPAGGMSPLHFGNGTRLTVT.

The table lists this clonotype with a few counts. The chain couples TRBV28 to TRBJ2-2; 8 nucleotides match TRBD2. The CDR3 has 15 residues. CDR1 and CDR2 (germline): MDHEN, SYDVKM. The V segment lost 3 bases and the J segment 5 bases; nucleotides outside the gene matches: 5. The CDR3 reads CASSFLGLETGELFF. The DNA of the CDR3 is TGTGCCAGCAGTTTCTTGGGACTAGAGACCGGGGAGCTGTTTTTT.